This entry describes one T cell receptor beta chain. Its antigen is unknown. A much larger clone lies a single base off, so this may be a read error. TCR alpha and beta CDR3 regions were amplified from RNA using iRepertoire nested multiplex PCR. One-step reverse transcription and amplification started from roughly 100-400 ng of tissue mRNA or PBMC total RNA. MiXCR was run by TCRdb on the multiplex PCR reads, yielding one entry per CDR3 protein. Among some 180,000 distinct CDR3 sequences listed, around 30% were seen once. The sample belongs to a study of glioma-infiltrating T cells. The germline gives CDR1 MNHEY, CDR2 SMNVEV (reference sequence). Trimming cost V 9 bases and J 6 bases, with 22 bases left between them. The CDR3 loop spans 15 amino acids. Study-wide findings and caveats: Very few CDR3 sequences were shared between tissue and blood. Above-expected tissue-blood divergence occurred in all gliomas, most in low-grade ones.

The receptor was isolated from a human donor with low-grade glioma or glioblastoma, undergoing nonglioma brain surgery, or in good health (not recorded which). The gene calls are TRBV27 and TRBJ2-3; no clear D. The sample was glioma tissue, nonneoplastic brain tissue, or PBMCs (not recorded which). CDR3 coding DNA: TGTGCCAGTAGTACAGTGGGTCCCAGGAGTGATACGCAGTATTTT. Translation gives CASSTVGPRSDTQYF.